This TCR beta chain emerged from a study of human T cells and chemical hapten exposure. Turning to the study itself: The patch tests put 0.01% DPC on the skin of the upper back and were read 6 days later. Study results and caveats: DPC sensitization did not alter TCRs above 1 in 1000 frequency.

Unique molecular identifiers were attached to individual cDNA molecules during library preparation. Via MiXCR, TCRdb re-called the RACE reads, giving one row per CDR3 protein. The sample lists 82,000 or so distinct CDR3 sequences; under 15% were seen once. Germline V gene lookup returns CDR1 KGHDR and CDR2 SFDVKD. Trimming took 4 bases from V and 12 from J; bases not matched to a gene: 13. This CDR3 is 17 amino acids long. Only a few counts were recorded for this clonotype. The antigen is unknown. Noted time point: patch test 3, about 24 weeks after DPC sensitization. Treatment indicated: therapeutic diphenylcyclopropenone sensitization with weekly scalp DPC. The study enrolled 18 to 70-year-old alopecia patients suitable for DPC.

This receptor was identified in a woman aged 50 to 65 with alopecia areata. Some clones in this sample may be carry-over from other donors' samples. The rearrangement uses TRBV24-1 and TRBJ2-1; TRBD2 agrees at 14 bases. The sequencing used whole blood, collected in connection with sensitization to the hapten diphenylcyclopropenone (DPC). This CDR3 is CATSEGTSGGPGPWQFF. The CDR3, as DNA: TGTGCCACCAGTGAGGGGACTAGCGGGGGCCCTGGGCCCTGGCAGTTCTTC.